A selection of T cell receptor beta chains follows, all from one sample in a study of regulatory T cells. Profiled with immunoSEQ multiplex PCR; TCRdb holds only in-frame clones, not every one. The sample lists under 45,000 clones, 89% seen once, with more than 2% in the top ten. Sequencing was done on a sample of conventional CD4+ T cells sorted from blood. The receptors stem from a person under 35 with CD3G deficiency. Both conserved end residues are part of each CDR3. D genes are given only for firm matches.

TRBV18,NA,CASSPTRGMNTEAFF
TRBV10-3,NA,CAIGGPLGEQYF
TRBV6-1,TRBD1,CASSSWTGGEKLFF
TRBV6-1,NA,CASSNRGATYNEQFF
TRBV10-3,TRBD2,CAISESSGNGEQYF
TRBV27,NA,CASSLNSGTEAFF
TRBV5-1,TRBD2,CASSSERGLSTDTQYF
TRBV28,NA,CASSLGGSNQPQHF
TRBV10-3,TRBD2,CATRLAGDRTDTQYF
TRBV28,NA,CASSRRGRTNTGELFF
TRBV18,NA,CASSPRYRETQYF
TRBV7-8,TRBD1,CASSLAGTGDEQFF
TRBV19,NA,CASSRLGGGNQPQHF
TRBV7-3,NA,CASSLGPPPDTQYF
TRBV7-9,TRBD2,CASSRTGTSGKNEQFF
TRBV7-9,NA,CASRTLGGEQFF
TRBV10-3,TRBD1,CAISSGQSYEQYF
TRBV10-2,TRBD1,CASSLRQGYEQYF
TRBV28,TRBD2,CASSVSGGDGELFF
TRBV28,NA,CASSPVRQESYEQYF
TRBV28,TRBD2,CASRPRGAGGRNEQFF
TRBV18,NA,CASSPDLEPDTQYF
TRBV10-3,NA,CAISPGPATKNIQYF
TRBV5-1,NA,CASSPSGENYGYTF
TRBV28,NA,CASRPGQPNTEAFF
TRBV5-1,NA,CASRRGEDYGYTF
TRBV28,NA,CASSSPFGGRDEQFF
TRBV7-9,NA,CASSPGQTQETQYF